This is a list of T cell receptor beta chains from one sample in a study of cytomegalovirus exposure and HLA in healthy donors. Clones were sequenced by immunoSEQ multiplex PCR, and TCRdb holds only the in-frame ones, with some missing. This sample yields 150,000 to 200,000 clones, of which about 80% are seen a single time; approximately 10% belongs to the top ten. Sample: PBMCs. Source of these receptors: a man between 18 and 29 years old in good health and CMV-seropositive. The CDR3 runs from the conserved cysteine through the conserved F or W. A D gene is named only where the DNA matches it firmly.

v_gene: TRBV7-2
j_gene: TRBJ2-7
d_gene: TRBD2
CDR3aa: CASTLREISYEQYF

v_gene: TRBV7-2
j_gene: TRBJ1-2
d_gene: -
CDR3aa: CASSPPWAGETF

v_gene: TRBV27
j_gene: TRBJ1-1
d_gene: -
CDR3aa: CASSPRGNTEAFF

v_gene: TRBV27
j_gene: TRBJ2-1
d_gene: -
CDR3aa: CASSYPPGSYNEQFF

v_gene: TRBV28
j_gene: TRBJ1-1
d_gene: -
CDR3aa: CASSLTGMGTEAFF

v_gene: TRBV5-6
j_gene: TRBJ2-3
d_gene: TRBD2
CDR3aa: CASSPGLAGSPDTQYF

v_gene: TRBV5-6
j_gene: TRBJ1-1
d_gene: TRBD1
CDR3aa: CAGSLDRGQSTEAFF

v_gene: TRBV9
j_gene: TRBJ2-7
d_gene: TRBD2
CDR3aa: CASSVHSGRYSYEQYF

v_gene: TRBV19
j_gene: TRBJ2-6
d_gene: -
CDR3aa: CASSMLVGRVDVLTF

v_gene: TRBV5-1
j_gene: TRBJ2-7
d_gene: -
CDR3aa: CASSQYLYEQYF

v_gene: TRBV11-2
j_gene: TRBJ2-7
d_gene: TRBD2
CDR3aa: CASSLGGGPLIGQYF

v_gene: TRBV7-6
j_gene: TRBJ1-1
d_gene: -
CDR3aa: CASSLTQSPWTEAFF

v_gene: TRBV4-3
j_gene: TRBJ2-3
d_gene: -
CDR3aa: CASSQDRGTSTDTQYF

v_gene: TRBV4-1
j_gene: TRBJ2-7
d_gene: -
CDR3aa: CASSHLGTIPYEQYF

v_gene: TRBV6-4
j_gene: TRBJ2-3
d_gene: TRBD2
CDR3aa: CASSYTASGRGDTQYF

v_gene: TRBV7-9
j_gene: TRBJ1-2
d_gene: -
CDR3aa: CASSSFVRVANYGYTF

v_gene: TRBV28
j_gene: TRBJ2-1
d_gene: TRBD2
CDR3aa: CASTPQGLALPSGVYNEQFF

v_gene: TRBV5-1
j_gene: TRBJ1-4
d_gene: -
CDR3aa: CASSVAGINEKLFF

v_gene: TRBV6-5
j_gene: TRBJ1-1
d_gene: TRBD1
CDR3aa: CASSPDREKAFF

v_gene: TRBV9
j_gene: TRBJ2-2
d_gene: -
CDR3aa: CASSVGGLTGELFF

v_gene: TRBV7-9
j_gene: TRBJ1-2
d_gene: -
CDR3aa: CASSLKVSGENGYTF

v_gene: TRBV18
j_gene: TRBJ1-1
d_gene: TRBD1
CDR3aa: CASSPTLTGSGSTEAFF